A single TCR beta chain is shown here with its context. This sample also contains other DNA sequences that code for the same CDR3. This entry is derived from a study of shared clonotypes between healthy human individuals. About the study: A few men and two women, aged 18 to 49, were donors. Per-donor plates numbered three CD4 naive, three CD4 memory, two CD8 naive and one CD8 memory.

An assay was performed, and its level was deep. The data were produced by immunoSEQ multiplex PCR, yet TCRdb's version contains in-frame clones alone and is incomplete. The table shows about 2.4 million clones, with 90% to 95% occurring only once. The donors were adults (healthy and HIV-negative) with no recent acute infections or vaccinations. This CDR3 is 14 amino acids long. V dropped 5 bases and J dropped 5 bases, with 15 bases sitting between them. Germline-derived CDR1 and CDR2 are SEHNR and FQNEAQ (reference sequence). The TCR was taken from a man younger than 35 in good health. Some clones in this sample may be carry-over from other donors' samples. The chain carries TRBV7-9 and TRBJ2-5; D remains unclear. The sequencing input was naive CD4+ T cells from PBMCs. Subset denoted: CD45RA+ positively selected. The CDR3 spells CASSPRGLGETQYF. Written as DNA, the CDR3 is TGTGCCAGCAGCCCCCGTGGGCTAGGGGAGACCCAGTACTTC.